This TCR beta chain was recorded in a study of T cells in Graves' hyperthyroidism and ophthalmopathy. Clinicians diagnosed patients from clinical symptoms, serum thyroxine and TRAb, thyroid ultrasound and orbital computed tomography. This clonotype occurred a few times. From germline, CDR1 is LGHDT and CDR2 YNNKEL (reference sequence). J lost 5 bases, V lost 3 bases, and 6 bases had no gene match. The CDR3 sequence is 14 residues long. TCR beta CDR3 regions were amplified from RNA transcripts. The HTBI set primed first-round TCR CDR3 RT-PCR. MiXCR was run by TCRdb on the multiplex PCR reads, yielding one entry per CDR3 protein. The sample lists 300,000 to 450,000 distinct CDR3 sequences, around 25% occurring once.

The receptor comes from a man in his fifties or sixties with Graves' hyperthyroidism. Sequenced material: blood. V is TRBV3-1 and J is TRBJ2-7; 8 positions match TRBD2. CDR3 amino acids: CASSQGLDFDEQYF. The CDR3 DNA is TGTGCCAGCAGCCAGGGACTAGACTTCGACGAGCAGTACTTC.